This T cell receptor beta chain stems from a study of blood T cell repertoires in COVID-19. Study-level information: The study drew acute and convalescent COVID-19 samples from the United States, Italy and Spain. In each case, the material was cDNA or gDNA derived from T cells, B-cell-depleted T cells, or PBMCs.

The CDR3 loop spans 14 amino acids. Germline V gene lookup returns CDR1 SNHLY and CDR2 FYNNEI. V gave up 4 bases and J gave up 7 bases, with 14 bases separating them. Original handling: Amplification with reference gene primers provided the estimates of nucleated cell counts. Generated by immunoSEQ multiplex PCR, the TCRdb table keeps only in-frame clones and is missing some. V, J and clone size derive from that table, while D and trimming were established from the DNA sequence. The table has some 70,000 clones, over 80% seen once. The sequencing input was peripheral blood. The TCR comes from a woman aged 55 to 70 with acute or convalescent COVID-19. The rearrangement uses TRBV2 and TRBJ1-5; D is possibly TRBD1 (5 bases). The CDR3 DNA reads as TGTGCCAGCAGTGCCGACGGGGGAAGGCAGCCCCAGCATTTT. This codes for CASSADGGRQPQHF.